The clone carrying this T cell receptor beta chain was seen at least ten times. Its antigen is unidentified. These data belong to a study of human T cells and chemical hapten exposure. Study summary: The scalp of each patient received a weekly diphenylcyclopropenone dose for the full roughly 25-week study. Study outcomes and limitations: DPC sensitization left the count of TCRs above 1 in 1000 unchanged. Compared to controls, expanded TCRs made significantly more large clusters of similar CDR3s. Positive correlation was observed between PT1 expanded TCR counts and patch test score.

TCRdb analysed the RACE reads with MiXCR anew, one entry per CDR3 protein. The data contain roughly 90,000 distinct CDR3 sequences, 11% of them singletons. Specified time point: patch test 3, about 24 weeks after DPC sensitization. Regarding treatment: therapeutic diphenylcyclopropenone sensitization with weekly scalp DPC. This receptor was obtained from a woman aged 25 to 39 with alopecia areata. Some clones in this sample may be carry-over from other donors' samples. Sequencing was performed on whole blood, taken in connection with sensitization to the hapten diphenylcyclopropenone (DPC).

CDR3 protein: CASSLSSGGSYEQYF. The CDR3 coding sequence is TGCGCCAGCAGCTTGAGTAGCGGGGGATCCTACGAGCAGTACTTC. This chain connects TRBV5-1 to TRBJ2-7, with 9 bases lining up with TRBD2. V shed 1 base, J shed 1 base, and the junction held 3 bases outside the gene matches. The CDR3 is made up of 15 amino acids. Germline-derived CDR1 and CDR2 are SGHRS and YFSETQ.